This TCR beta chain was captured by sequencing in a study of T cell repertoires in aging, cancer and after chemotherapy. About the research overall: Six age groups, ranging from 30 or younger to 70 or older, included the donors. Clear clonal overlap appeared across healthy donor samples taken over several months to years.

Amplification of TCR beta used genomic DNA extracted from peripheral blood. A mixed TRB-A/B primer pool amplified rearranged TRB by multiplex touch-down PCR. TCRdb reprocessed the multiplex PCR reads via MiXCR and lists one record per CDR3 protein. Here the sample spans around 16,000 distinct CDR3 sequences, 40% to 55% being singletons. Trimming shortened V by 4 bases and J by 4 bases, and 16 bases separated the two germline ends. The germline V gene encodes CDR1 SQVTM and CDR2 ANQGSEA. The CDR3 is made up of 15 amino acids. This sequence originates from a human donor in good health. This sequence joins TRBV29-1 and TRBJ1-4, with unresolved D. The sequenced material came from blood. The DNA of the CDR3 is TGCAGCGTTGTCGGTGGACCCATCAATAATGAAAAACTGTTTTTT. Translation: CSVVGGPINNEKLFF.